This T cell receptor (beta chain) was found in a study of shared clonotypes between healthy human individuals. Measured with immunoSEQ multiplex PCR; TCRdb has only the in-frame clones, and not every one. The sample lists some 660,000 clones, 73% seen once, with around 2% in the top ten. This clone showed up just a few times. Other DNA sequences in the same sample also yield this CDR3. V dropped 1 base and J dropped 5 bases, with 1 base sitting between them. The CDR3 contains 11 residues. Germline CDR1 and CDR2: LNHDA and SQIVND (reference sequence). The sequence derives from a woman in her thirties in good health. The sequencing sample was made of memory CD4+ T cells sorted from blood. As for subset: CD45RA-negative fraction. The V call is TRBV19, the J call TRBJ2-3; unclear D gene. The DNA of the CDR3 is TGTGCCAGTAGTATAGGAGATACGCAGTATTTT. It is translated as CASSIGDTQYF.